Included here is one T cell receptor beta chain sequence, with context. These data come from a study of response to subunit inactivated influenza vaccine. The CDR3 sequence is 11 residues long. V was cut by 5 bases and J by 8 bases, with 6 bases left in between. TCRdb called the RT-PCR reads again in MiXCR, with one record for every CDR3 protein. The sample holds fewer than 600,000 distinct CDR3 sequences, around 7.7% seen once. The TCR sequence derives from a man between 50 and 75 years old who received an inactivated influenza vaccine. Sequencing used PBMCs from blood, obtained less than 30 months after vaccination. This chain links TRBV12-3 or TRBV12-4 with TRBJ2-2; tentatively, D is TRBD1 (6 bases). The CDR3 nucleotides read TGTGCCAGCAGTAGGGGGGGGGAGCTGTTTTTT. Translating gives CASSRGGELFF.